The sequence of this TCR beta chain was determined in a study of early stage breast cancer tumors. Study-wide background: About 80% of the 16 invasive tumors were ER+, PR+ and HER2-. Samples were sequenced at 7.5 to 10-fold average coverage.

This CDR3 region has 15 residues. The germline CDR1 and CDR2 sequences are SGHTA and FQGNSA. V lost 5 bases, J lost 0 bases, and 3 bases stayed unmatched. Regarding the study as a whole: Unsorted bulk genomic DNA sequencing lacked pairing and functional marker data. Tumors had roughly 2.5-fold higher T cell density and higher clonality than adjacent normal breast tissue.

Generated by immunoSEQ multiplex PCR, the TCRdb table keeps only in-frame clones and is missing some. Here the sample spans 9,700 or so clones, about four fifths being singletons. As regards this clone: Its target is unknown.

This clonotype was obtained from a person aged 35 to 50 with breast cancer. What was sequenced was normal breast tissue next to the tumor. The chain combines TRBV7-2 with TRBJ2-4; 8 bases map to TRBD2. CDR3 region: CASSQGLVAKNIQYF. The CDR3 DNA reads TGTGCCAGCAGCCAGGGACTAGTAGCCAAAAACATTCAGTACTTC.